This TCR beta chain derives from a study of T-cell reconstitution after alpha-beta-depleted transplantation in children. Study findings and constraints: Counts and diversity of T cells one year after transplant came mostly from newly produced T cells.

A library of TCRbeta sequences, prepared with unique molecular identifiers, was generated. TCRdb used MiXCR to reprocess the PCR reads, holding one entry per CDR3 protein. The table has about 420,000 distinct CDR3 sequences, roughly 15% seen once. This clonotype was found a few times. Its antigen remains unidentified. The TCR comes from a boy less than two years old who had a stem cell transplant for Wiskott-Aldrich syndrome, so the T cells may come from the graft donor. The specimen was PBMCs, mostly from graft donor cells, collected 360 days after TCRalphabeta/CD19-depleted stem cell transplant.

The CDR3 DNA is TGCGCCAGCACCGTCGGGGCCGGGGATGAGCAGTTCTTC. This codes for CASTVGAGDEQFF. The rearrangement uses TRBV5-1 and TRBJ2-1; D is possibly TRBD1 or TRBD2 (5 bases each). V gave up 6 bases and J gave up 8 bases, with 15 bases separating them. The length of the CDR3 is 13 residues. CDR1 and CDR2 from the germline V gene are SGHRS and YFSETQ.